This passage covers 21 T cell receptor beta chains from one sample sequenced in a study of shared clonotypes between healthy human individuals. The repertoire was sequenced with immunoSEQ multiplex PCR; TCRdb's copy has only in-frame clones and lacks some. The sample carries about 2 million clones, less than 95% recorded once. Naive CD8 cells lacked CD45RO and underwent positive selection for CCR7, leaving out terminally differentiated effector memory CD45RA+ cells. The sequenced sample consisted of naive CD8+ T cells sorted from blood. The source is a man aged 18 to 35 in good health.

The V call is TRBV6-5, the J call TRBJ2-1; D perhaps matches TRBD1 (6 bases). V gave up 0 bases and J gave up 8 bases, with 17 bases separating them. Germline V gene sequence: CDR1 MNHEY, CDR2 SVGAGI. The CDR3 loop spans 16 amino acids. The CDR3 DNA reads TGTGCCAGCAGTTACTCCCTAGGACAGAGACTGGATGAGCAGTTCTTC. Residues: CASSYSLGQRLDEQFF.

This chain joins TRBV4-2 and TRBJ2-7; D is uncertain. V was trimmed by 0 bases and J by 3 bases, leaving 15 bases between them. The germline V gene encodes CDR1 LGHNA and CDR2 YNFKEQ. CDR3 length equals 16 residues. CDR3 sequence reads: CASSQEESAEHYEQYF. The CDR3 nucleotides read TGTGCCAGCAGCCAAGAGGAGTCAGCCGAGCACTACGAGCAGTACTTC.

The chain carries TRBV4-1 and TRBJ2-3; tentatively, D is TRBD1 (6 bases). The CDR3 has 17 residues. Trimming took off 3 bases at V and 0 bases at J, with 16 bases between the two ends. Germline CDR1 is MGHRA and CDR2 is YSYEKL. The CDR3: CASSHEPGTLSTDTQYF. The CDR3 coding sequence is TGCGCCAGCAGCCATGAGCCCGGGACACTTAGCACAGATACGCAGTATTTT.

This clone came up once. The rearrangement links TRBV7-2 to TRBJ1-6; D ambiguous. Germline V gene sequence: CDR1 SGHTA, CDR2 FQGNSA. The CDR3 has 17 residues. Trimming left V 5 bases short and J 4 bases short, with 18 bases between. CDR3 sequence reads: CASSPQGGWEYNSPLHF. CDR3 nucleotide sequence: TGTGCCAGCAGCCCGCAAGGTGGCTGGGAGTATAATTCACCCCTCCACTTT.

Turning to this clone: Other DNA sequences from this sample encode an identical CDR3 as well. J is TRBJ1-1 and V is TRBV5-6; D possibly corresponds to TRBD1 (5 bases). The CDR3 runs 12 residues. The ends were cut back, 0 bases at V and 7 bases at J, with 7 bases in the middle. Germline V gene data show CDR1 as SGHDT and CDR2 as YYEEEE. CDR3 amino acids: CASSLVRGEAFF. The CDR3 DNA reads as TGTGCCAGCAGCTTGGTGAGGGGTGAAGCTTTCTTT. The variable domain in full, completed from reference TRBV5-6 and TRBJ1-1, reads DAGVTQSPTHLIKTRGQQVTLRCSPKSGHDTVSWYQQALGQGPQFIFQYYEEEERQRGNFPDRFSGHQFPNYSSELNVNALLLGDSALYLCASSLVRGEAFFGQGTRLTVV.

V and J are TRBV4-1 and TRBJ2-1; 10 positions agree with TRBD2. The CDR3 runs 13 residues. The J segment lost 15 bases and the V segment lost 1 base, leaving 6 bases of the junction unmatched. Germline V gives CDR1 MGHRA, CDR2 YSYEKL. CDR3 sequence (DNA): TGCGCCAGCAGCCAAGGAAGCGGGGGGGCGAGGTTCTTC. This translates into CASSQGSGGARFF.

The genes are TRBV4-1 and TRBJ2-5; D is perhaps TRBD2 (7 bases). Trimming shortened V by 4 bases and J by 1 base, and 16 bases separated the two germline ends. The CDR3 has 16 residues. The germline V gene has CDR1 MGHRA and CDR2 YSYEKL. In DNA, the CDR3 is TGCGCCAGCAGCCCCTCCGGGGGGCCTTTCCAAGAGACCCAGTACTTC. It translates to CASSPSGGPFQETQYF.

The genes are TRBV4-1 and TRBJ1-2, with D maybe TRBD1 (5 bases). This CDR3 region has 15 residues. V lost 0 bases and J lost 7, with 15 bases in between. Per germline, CDR1 MGHRA and CDR2 YSYEKL. CDR3 DNA sequence: TGCGCCAGCAGCCAAGAGGTCTCCATGAGGGGTGGCTACACCTTC. This translates into CASSQEVSMRGGYTF.

The chain uses TRBV4-3 and TRBJ2-1; 13 positions match TRBD2. Germline V gene data show CDR1 as LGHNA and CDR2 as YSLEER. Losses at the gene ends were 3 bases for V and 5 bases for J; bases not matched to a gene: 16. CDR3 length equals 20 residues. The DNA of the CDR3 is TGCGCCAGCAGCCATATAAGGGACCGGACTAGCGGGAGTCTCAACAATGAGCAGTTCTTC. Translating gives CASSHIRDRTSGSLNNEQFF.

Points on this clone: Other DNA sequences from this sample encode an identical CDR3 as well. The chain combines TRBV4-1 with TRBJ2-7, with D perhaps TRBD1 (6 bases). The germline V and J ends were trimmed by 2 bases and 2 bases, with 10 bases remaining between them. CDR1 and CDR2 from the germline V gene are MGHRA and YSYEKL. This CDR3 spans 14 amino acids. The DNA of the CDR3 is TGCGCCAGCAGCCAAATTACAGGGACCTACGAGCAGTACTTC. It specifies CASSQITGTYEQYF.

Turning to this clone: Other DNA sequences in the sample encode the same CDR3. The chain uses TRBV5-1 and TRBJ2-3; 12 bases line up with TRBD2. Per germline, CDR1 SGHRS and CDR2 YFSETQ. J lost 3 bases, V lost 3 bases, and 2 bases had no gene match. This CDR3 has 15 amino acids. CDR3 loop: CASSSGLAGTDTQYF. The CDR3, as DNA: TGCGCCAGCAGCTCTGGACTAGCGGGAACAGATACGCAGTATTTT.

Concerning this clone itself: Mismatch with germline at one junction end may stem from a read error. The chain combines TRBV6-1 with TRBJ2-3; 10 bases are a match to TRBD2. Germline assignment: CDR1 MNHNS and CDR2 SASEGT. This CDR3 is built from 14 residues. Here the CDR3 DNA reads TGTGCCAGCAGTGAAGCCTGGGAGCGGGAGGGCCGGCATTTT. It translates to CASSEAWEREGRHF.

This chain joins TRBV6-1 and TRBJ2-3, with D maybe TRBD2 (6 bases). Germline V gene lookup returns CDR1 MNHNS and CDR2 SASEGT. Trimming cost V 1 base and J 2 bases, with 10 bases left between them. This CDR3 spans 15 amino acids. The DNA for the CDR3 is TGTGCCAGCAGTGAAGAAGGGACTTCCACAGATACGCAGTATTTT. Translation gives CASSEEGTSTDTQYF.

The chain couples TRBV5-6 to TRBJ2-7; D not certain. The CDR3 sequence is 13 residues long. The V gene's germline CDR1 is SGHDT and CDR2 YYEEEE. Between the trimmed V and J ends, which lost 4 bases and 5 bases, there was a span of 13 bases. The CDR3 sequence is CASSPENPHEQYF. The CDR3 nucleotides read TGTGCCAGCAGCCCCGAGAACCCTCACGAGCAGTACTTC.

The J gene is TRBJ2-2, the V gene TRBV7-8; the match to TRBD2 covers 8 bases. Germline loops: CDR1 SGHVS, CDR2 FQNEAQ. V gave up 2 bases and J gave up 3 bases; unmatched junction bases: 8. CDR3 length equals 17 residues. In nucleotides, the CDR3 is TGTGCCAGCAGCTTAACGCCGGGGGGGCTCCACACCGGGGAGCTGTTTTTT. Amino acids: CASSLTPGGLHTGELFF.

This chain links TRBV4-1 with TRBJ1-4; 9 nucleotides agree with TRBD1. Trimming took 6 bases from V and 8 from J; bases not matched to a gene: 10. Looked up from germline, CDR1 is MGHRA and CDR2 is YSYEKL. The CDR3 is made up of 15 amino acids. CDR3 region: CASRLITGGGEKLFF. CDR3 DNA sequence: TGCGCCAGCAGACTAATTACAGGGGGCGGCGAAAAACTGTTTTTT.

The V gene is TRBV2, the J gene TRBJ2-3, with D perhaps TRBD2 (5 bases). Germline-derived CDR1 and CDR2 are SNHLY and FYNNEI. Trimming took 11 bases from V and 4 from J, leaving 16 bases between them. The CDR3 loop spans 13 amino acids. The CDR3 DNA is TGTGCCCCCGAGGGCCAGTCTCCAGATACGCAGTATTTT. This translates into CAPEGQSPDTQYF.

The CDR3 region is CASSPQGQGYTEAFF. Here the CDR3 DNA reads TGTGCCAGCAGCCCCCAAGGACAGGGGTACACTGAAGCTTTCTTT. The rearrangement links TRBV7-9 to TRBJ1-1; 9 bases are a match to TRBD1. The CDR3 has 15 amino acids. V was clipped by 5 bases and J by 3 bases; unmatched bases: 7. Germline V gene sequence: CDR1 SEHNR, CDR2 FQNEAQ (reference sequence).

The gene calls are TRBV27 and TRBJ2-7; TRBD1 matches 7 bases. CDR3 size: 13 residues. Germline assignment: CDR1 MNHEY and CDR2 SMNVEV (reference sequence). V shed 5 bases and J 3 bases; nucleotides not matched to a gene: 4. CDR3 region: CASSLGQYYEQYF. For the CDR3, the DNA is TGTGCCAGCAGTCTGGGACAGTACTACGAGCAGTACTTC.

This chain uses TRBV4-1 with TRBJ1-4; TRBD1 matches at 9 bases. This CDR3 has 15 residues. CDR1 and CDR2 from the germline V gene are MGHRA and YSYEKL. V shed 4 bases, J shed 8 bases, and the junction held 8 bases outside the gene matches. The CDR3 bases are TGCGCCAGCAGCCCGGAAGGGACAGGGTGGGAAAAACTGTTTTTT. Protein product: CASSPEGTGWEKLFF.

The rearrangement uses TRBV18 and TRBJ1-2, with 7 positions matching TRBD1. CDR1 and CDR2 from the germline V gene are KGHSH and LQKENI. V was pared by 2 bases and J by 3 bases, with 6 bases of the junction left unmatched. The CDR3 sequence is 15 residues long. The CDR3: CASSPTGASYYGYTF. In DNA, the CDR3 is TGTGCCAGCTCACCAACAGGGGCTTCTTACTATGGCTACACCTTC.